Following are 16 T cell receptor beta chains from one sample sequenced in a study of cytomegalovirus exposure and HLA in healthy donors (dated by TCRdb to between 2016 and 2019). The library was built by means of the immunoSEQ multiplex PCR assay. The multiplex PCR relied on a mix of 60 forward primers for TCR Vbeta segments and 13 reverse primers for TCR Jbeta segments. TCRdb provides this immuneACCESS table in a form limited to in-frame rearrangements. Some clones are lacking; in checked studies, under half of them reflect an unresolved V gene, and why the rest are absent is not known. The data table for this sample lists around 70,000 clones. The ten largest clones represent 1.7% of the sample. The sequencing input was PBMCs. All receptors derive from a woman aged 25 to 45 in good health and CMV-seronegative.

The genes are TRBV4-1 and TRBJ2-7; 8 bases map to TRBD1. Germline-derived CDR1 and CDR2 are MGHRA and YSYEKL. The CDR3 covers 13 residues. The trim removed 3 bases at V and 2 bases at J, leaving 0 bases unmatched. CDR3 sequence: CASSQGQAYEQYF. The DNA of the CDR3 is TGCGCCAGCAGCCAGGGACAGGCCTACGAGCAGTACTTC.

The genes are TRBV5-1 and TRBJ1-5; 9 bases map to TRBD1. V was pared by 4 bases and J by 6 bases, with 8 bases of the junction left unmatched. Looked up from germline, CDR1 is SGHRS and CDR2 is YFSETQ. This CDR3 has 15 amino acids. As DNA, the CDR3 is TGCGCCAGCAGCCCCGGATCGACAGGGGGTCAGCCCCAGCATTTT. Translation gives CASSPGSTGGQPQHF.

This sequence joins TRBV19 and TRBJ2-7; 9 nucleotides line up with TRBD1. After removal of 5 bases from V and 6 bases from J, the junction contained 5 bases not matched to a gene. This CDR3 has 13 amino acids. Germline loops: CDR1 LNHDA, CDR2 SQIVND (reference sequence). The CDR3 spells CASSSRTGVEQYF. CDR3 sequence (DNA): TGTGCCAGTAGTTCTCGGACAGGGGTCGAGCAGTACTTC.

V and J are TRBV13 and TRBJ2-1; TRBD2 is a possible D gene (5 bases). This CDR3 is built from 15 residues. Germline CDR1 PRHDT, CDR2 FYEKMQ (reference sequence). V was shortened by 5 bases and J by 6 bases, with 17 bases between the two germline ends. CDR3 coding DNA: TGTGCCAGCAGCCCCGGACTGCGATGGGCCAATGAGCAGTTCTTC. This gives the protein CASSPGLRWANEQFF.

In DNA, the CDR3 is TGTGCCACCAGCAGAGAGGGCGTTGCCTCCTACGAGCAGTACTTC. Amino acid sequence: CATSREGVASYEQYF. The V gene is TRBV15, the J gene TRBJ2-7; D remains unclear. The germline CDR1 and CDR2 sequences are LNHNV and YYDKDF (reference sequence). There are 15 residues in the CDR3. V was clipped by 0 bases and J by 0 bases, with 9 bases between them. Together with reference TRBV15 and TRBJ2-7, the CDR3 gives the full variable domain: DAMVIQNPRYQVTQFGKPVTLSCSQTLNHNVMYWYQQKSSQAPKLLFHYYDKDFNNEADTPDNFQSRRPNTSFCFLDIRSPGLGDTAMYLCATSREGVASYEQYFGPGTRLTVT.

The chain recombines TRBV19 with TRBJ1-5, with TRBD1 matching over 8 bases. This CDR3 is built from 17 residues. Trimming removed 1 base from V and 5 bases from J; junction bases left unmatched: 10. CDR1 is LNHDA and CDR2 is SQIVND in the germline V gene (reference sequence). CDR3 amino acids: CASSIAHGTGAYQPQHF. CDR3 nucleotides: TGTGCCAGTAGTATAGCCCACGGGACAGGAGCATATCAGCCCCAGCATTTT.

The genes are TRBV4-2 and TRBJ1-6; 12 nucleotides agree with TRBD1. The CDR3 spans 15 residues. The germline V gene encodes CDR1 LGHNA and CDR2 YNFKEQ. Trimming at V came to 4 bases and at J to 14 bases, leaving 9 bases not matched to a gene. The CDR3 region has the DNA TGTGCCAGCAGCCCGGGACAGGGGGCCGACGGGGCCCTCCACTTT. As protein: CASSPGQGADGALHF.

The DNA of the CDR3 is TGTGCCAGTGGCTCAGGGGCGGGTAATTCACCCCTCCACTTT. Translating gives CASGSGAGNSPLHF. The chain is built from TRBV7-9 and TRBJ1-6, with D possibly TRBD1 on 6 matching bases. V was clipped by 9 bases and J by 6 bases, with 15 bases between them. The CDR3 consists of 14 residues. The germline CDR1 and CDR2 sequences are SEHNR and FQNEAQ (reference sequence).

This chain connects TRBV5-4 to TRBJ2-6; TRBD1 is a possible D gene (5 bases). The V gene lost 1 base and the J gene lost 7 bases, with 12 bases spanning the gap. The CDR3 length is 15 residues. The germline V gene has CDR1 SGHNT and CDR2 YYREEE (reference sequence). The CDR3 here is CASSLPRVGANVLTF. The CDR3 DNA is TGTGCCAGCAGCTTGCCCAGGGTGGGTGCCAACGTCCTGACTTTC.

The rearrangement joins TRBV27 to TRBJ2-7; D possibly corresponds to TRBD2 (5 bases). Germline lookup yields CDR1 MNHEY and CDR2 SMNVEV (reference sequence). The V end lost 9 bases, the J end lost 1 base, and 13 bases lay between the germline ends. The CDR3 runs to 13 residues. CDR3 sequence reads: CASRETWSYEQYF. CDR3 nucleotides: TGTGCCAGTCGGGAAACTTGGTCCTACGAGCAGTACTTC.

The chain joins TRBV27 to TRBJ1-3; a weak D match, TRBD1 (6 bases). The germline V and J ends were trimmed by 3 bases and 0 bases, with 9 bases remaining between them. Germline V gene sequence: CDR1 MNHEY, CDR2 SMNVEV (reference sequence). This CDR3 comprises 15 residues. The CDR3 region is CASSLTGSSGNTIYF. Here the CDR3 DNA reads TGTGCCAGCAGTTTGACAGGAAGCTCTGGAAACACCATATATTTT.

The CDR3 DNA sequence: TGCGCCAGGGCAACGGACAGGCGGAAAGAGACCCAGTACTTC. It encodes CARATDRRKETQYF. The chain recombines TRBV5-1 with TRBJ2-5; 7 bases match TRBD1. Per the germline V gene, CDR1 is SGHRS and CDR2 is YFSETQ. J was trimmed by 3 bases and V by 8 bases; bases with no gene match: 10. CDR3 length: 14 amino acids.

The rearrangement joins TRBV14 to TRBJ1-4; D remains unclear. Germline lookup yields CDR1 SGHDN and CDR2 FVKESK. This CDR3 contains 15 residues. Trimming took 0 bases from V and 8 from J, leaving 13 bases between them. The CDR3 DNA is TGTGCCAGCAGCCAAGAATCGGGTCCCTGGGAAAAACTGTTTTTT. The encoded protein is CASSQESGPWEKLFF. Looking up the rest from reference TRBV14 and TRBJ1-4 gives the full variable domain: EAGVTQFPSHSVIEKGQTVTLRCDPISGHDNLYWYRRVMGKEIKFLLHFVKESKQDESGMPNNRFLAERTGGTYSTLKVQPAELEDSGVYFCASSQESGPWEKLFFGSGTQLSVL.

The chain is built from TRBV20-1 and TRBJ2-1; D possibly corresponds to TRBD1 (5 bases). V was trimmed by 6 bases and J by 9 bases, leaving 12 bases between them. The germline CDR1 and CDR2 sequences are DFQATT and SNEGSKA (reference sequence). This CDR3 is built from 11 residues. As DNA, the CDR3 is TGCAGTGCATCAGGGCCCCGTGAGCAGTTCTTC. Amino acids: CSASGPREQFF.

The chain has TRBV30 and TRBJ2-7, with TRBD1 matching 7 bases. This CDR3 contains 12 residues. Per germline, CDR1 GTSNPN and CDR2 SVGIG (reference sequence). V lost 0 bases and J lost 8; bases outside the gene matches: 4. The CDR3 spells CAWSVQGQQQYF. The CDR3 DNA is TGTGCCTGGAGTGTACAGGGGCAGCAGCAGTACTTC.

The chain links TRBV6-5 to TRBJ2-7; 9 bases are a match to TRBD1. The CDR3 totals 15 residues. The trim removed 6 bases at V and 2 bases at J, leaving 8 bases unmatched. Germline V gene lookup returns CDR1 MNHEY and CDR2 SVGAGI. CDR3 nucleotide sequence: TGTGCCAGCAGCTACAGGGGGCCGAGCGCCTACGAGCAGTACTTC. Encoded protein: CASSYRGPSAYEQYF.